What follows describes a single TCR beta chain. What it recognizes is unknown. From germline, CDR1 is GTSNPN and CDR2 SVGIG (reference sequence). V dropped 3 bases and J dropped 2 bases, with 11 bases sitting between them. This CDR3 has 14 residues. The data were obtained in a study of T cell responses to AZD1222 COVID-19 vaccine. TCRdb's copy holds only in-frame clones and misses some; the assay was immunoSEQ multiplex PCR. Among about 130,000 clones, 90% to 95% were seen once, and the ten largest hold 5.5% to 8%. Overall study findings and caveats: The study reported that nearly half of spike-specific TCRs target unmutated variant regions.

The receptor comes from an adult in good health. The material sequenced was peripheral blood, taken on day 0 of AZD1222 vaccination. The V call is TRBV30, the J call TRBJ2-1; D is uncertain. The CDR3 DNA sequence: TGTGCCTGGAGGCCGGACGGTCCCTACAATGAGCAGTTCTTC. Encoded protein: CAWRPDGPYNEQFF.